Shown below are 30 T cell receptor beta chains from a single sample sequenced in a study of cytomegalovirus exposure and HLA in healthy donors. In the PCR, 60 Vbeta and 13 Jbeta primers were used. The data were produced by immunoSEQ multiplex PCR, yet TCRdb's version contains in-frame clones alone and is incomplete. The profile shows under 200,000 clones, roughly 83% of them singletons. What was sequenced was PBMCs. Receptor source: a man aged 30-40 years in good health and CMV-seronegative.

The chain recombines TRBV10-1 with TRBJ1-5; D call uncertain. The CDR3 runs to 13 residues. Looked up from germline, CDR1 is WNHNN and CDR2 is SYGVQD (reference sequence). V lost 4 bases to trimming and J lost 4 bases, with 8 bases between them. CDR3 sequence reads: CASSAQENQPQHF. The CDR3 region has the DNA TGCGCCAGCAGTGCCCAGGAAAATCAGCCCCAGCATTTT.

The chain links TRBV4-1 to TRBJ1-4; D gene unclear. CDR3 length: 17 residues. V was clipped by 2 bases and J by 1 base, with 14 bases between them. Germline values: CDR1 MGHRA, CDR2 YSYEKL. The CDR3 reads CASSQLEGLRTNEKLFF. The DNA of the CDR3 is TGCGCCAGCAGCCAACTGGAGGGTTTAAGAACTAATGAAAAACTGTTTTTT.

The J gene is TRBJ1-3, the V gene TRBV9; 7 nucleotides line up with TRBD1. The V gene's germline CDR1 is SGDLS and CDR2 YYNGEE. The CDR3 loop spans 17 amino acids. Unmatched junction bases numbered 13, after V lost 3 bases and J lost 4 bases. The CDR3 spells CASSDKPTGREGNTIYF. The CDR3 region has the DNA TGTGCCAGCAGCGACAAACCGACAGGGAGAGAAGGAAACACCATATATTTT.

The rearrangement joins TRBV7-8 to TRBJ1-5; D unresolved. V was shortened by 4 bases and J by 6 bases, with 13 bases between the two germline ends. Looked up from germline, CDR1 is SGHVS and CDR2 is FQNEAQ. This CDR3 spans 14 amino acids. CDR3: CASSSSRVGQPQHF. In DNA form, the CDR3 reads TGTGCCAGCAGCTCTTCCCGGGTGGGTCAGCCCCAGCATTTT.

The CDR3 protein is CASSLGQTNNEKLFF. CDR3 bases: TGCGCCAGCAGCTTGGGGCAGACTAATAATGAAAAACTGTTTTTT. The rearrangement links TRBV5-1 to TRBJ1-4, with D unresolved. The CDR3 has 15 amino acids. V dropped 0 bases and J dropped 4 bases, with 10 bases sitting between them. Germline loops: CDR1 SGHRS, CDR2 YFSETQ.

This chain connects TRBV21-1 to TRBJ1-2; the DNA was not used to check the table's D call, TRBD1. TRBV21-1 is noted as a pseudogene. CDR3 size: 19 residues. CDR3 bases: TGTGCCAGCAGCAAAGGGGGCAGGACAACGGCCCGACCTAACTATGGCTACACCTTC. Translated, it gives CASSKGGRTTARPNYGYTF.

The rearrangement uses TRBV4-3 and TRBJ2-5, with D perhaps TRBD2 (5 bases). The better agreement between TRBJ2-7 and the DNA end casts doubt on the J call. The germline V gene has CDR1 LGHNA and CDR2 YSLEER. The CDR3 is 13 amino acids. The CDR3 spells CASSWGEGDEQYF. In DNA, the CDR3 is TGCGCCAGCAGCTGGGGTGAGGGAGACGAGCAGTACTTC.

As DNA, the CDR3 is TGTGCCACTAAAGGACACCTTCTTCCTAATTCACCCCTCCACTTT. Protein sequence: CATKGHLLPNSPLHF. The chain carries TRBV6-4 and TRBJ1-6; tentatively, D is TRBD1 (5 bases). With 10 bases removed from V and 6 bases from J, the gap between germline ends came to 19 bases. Per germline, CDR1 MRHNA and CDR2 SNTAGT. CDR3 size: 15 residues.

This clone was seen more than once but under ten times. CDR3 loop: CSVLGTHSYEQYF. As DNA, the CDR3 is TGCAGCGTTTTAGGGACACACTCCTACGAGCAGTACTTC. This rearrangement joins TRBV29-1 to TRBJ2-7; D possibly corresponds to TRBD1 (6 bases). Per germline, CDR1 SQVTM and CDR2 ANQGSEA. The V end was cut by 5 bases, the J end by 0 bases, with 11 bases between. The CDR3 sequence is 13 residues long.

This clone was counted a few times. Here the CDR3 reads CASSGGVAGGWDTQYF. The DNA for the CDR3 is TGTGCCAGCAGCGGGGGGGTCGCCGGTGGCTGGGATACGCAGTATTTT. The rearrangement links TRBV5-8 to TRBJ2-3; 7 nucleotides line up with TRBD2. CDR1 is SGHTS and CDR2 is YDEGEE in the germline V gene. The CDR3 totals 16 residues. V lost 4 bases and J lost 6; bases outside the gene matches: 14.

The rearrangement uses TRBV6-5 and TRBJ2-1, with 8 bases aligning to TRBD1. Trimming cost V 2 bases and J 8 bases; bases outside gene matches: 11. Looked up from germline, CDR1 is MNHEY and CDR2 is SVGAGI. CDR3 size: 16 residues. The DNA for the CDR3 is TGTGCCAGCAGTTACAGACGGACAGGGCTAAGCGATGAGCAGTTCTTC. Translated, it gives CASSYRRTGLSDEQFF.

The chain recombines TRBV28 with TRBJ1-6, with no clear D. This CDR3 region has 15 residues. The germline CDR1 and CDR2 sequences are MDHEN and SYDVKM. V dropped 5 bases and J dropped 7 bases, with 15 bases sitting between them. The CDR3 region is CASSPSTARNSPLHF. In DNA form, the CDR3 reads TGTGCCAGCAGTCCGTCAACAGCACGAAATTCACCCCTCCACTTT.

The genes are TRBV5-1 and TRBJ2-2, with 9 bases that match TRBD1. Germline CDR1 and CDR2: SGHRS and YFSETQ. V trimming: 6 bases; J trimming: 6 bases; junction bases outside the gene matches: 6. This CDR3 is 14 amino acids long. CDR3 sequence reads: CASNKGQGAGELFF. For the CDR3, the DNA is TGCGCCAGCAACAAGGGACAGGGTGCCGGGGAGCTGTTTTTT.

The gene calls are TRBV5-5 and TRBJ2-2; D is ambiguous. Germline lookup yields CDR1 SGHKS and CDR2 YYEKEE (reference sequence). This CDR3 region has 15 residues. Trimming shortened V by 0 bases and J by 3 bases, and 9 bases separated the two germline ends. CDR3 nucleotides: TGTGCCAGCAGCTTGGCACGTCTAGACACCGGGGAGCTGTTTTTT. It translates to CASSLARLDTGELFF.

This clone was recorded only once. The chain uses TRBV9 and TRBJ2-2, with D possibly TRBD1 on 6 matching bases. Germline loops: CDR1 SGDLS, CDR2 YYNGEE. The ends were cut back, 7 bases at V and 1 base at J, with 11 bases in the middle. The CDR3 contains 14 residues. The CDR3 sequence is CASSIQGNTGELFF. CDR3 nucleotide sequence: TGTGCCAGCTCTATACAGGGGAACACCGGGGAGCTGTTTTTT.

The chain employs TRBV5-6 and TRBJ1-5; 10 nucleotides match TRBD1. V lost 4 bases to trimming and J lost 6 bases; unmatched junction nucleotides: 7. This CDR3 is 15 amino acids long. Germline V gene sequence: CDR1 SGHDT, CDR2 YYEEEE. CDR3 loop: CASSRGQGLSQPQHF. The CDR3 region has the DNA TGTGCCAGCAGCCGGGGACAGGGGTTAAGTCAGCCCCAGCATTTT.

The V gene is TRBV5-1, the J gene TRBJ2-2; 9 positions agree with TRBD1. The V and J ends lost 5 bases and 4 bases, in that order; junction bases with no gene match: 15. The V gene's germline CDR1 is SGHRS and CDR2 YFSETQ. The CDR3 consists of 18 residues. This CDR3 reads CASRGILTGTGITGELFF. CDR3 nucleotide sequence: TGCGCCAGCAGAGGGATACTAACCGGGACAGGGATCACCGGGGAGCTGTTTTTT.

The chain has TRBV2 and TRBJ1-4, with D possibly matching TRBD1 (6 bases). CDR1 is SNHLY and CDR2 is FYNNEI in the germline V gene. Trimming left V 2 bases short and J 7 bases short, with 20 bases between. The CDR3 is made up of 17 amino acids. The CDR3, as DNA: TGTGCCAGCAGTGAAACACCCCGCGTCTGGGGGCCTGAAAAACTGTTTTTT. This codes for CASSETPRVWGPEKLFF.

The rearrangement joins TRBV5-1 to TRBJ2-1, with D perhaps TRBD2 (6 bases). Germline CDR1 SGHRS, CDR2 YFSETQ. The V and J ends lost 4 bases and 8 bases respectively, with 13 bases between them. The CDR3 is 13 residues long. The chain's CDR3 is CASSHISGDEQFF. The CDR3 DNA reads as TGCGCCAGCAGCCATATTAGCGGCGATGAGCAGTTCTTC.

The J gene is TRBJ2-3, the V gene TRBV19; no firm D call. The CDR3 totals 16 residues. CDR1 LNHDA and CDR2 SQIVND come from the germline V gene (reference sequence). Trimming took 0 bases from V and 1 from J, leaving 11 bases between them. CDR3 residues: CASSIDRGGGTDTQYF. DNA of the CDR3: TGTGCCAGTAGTATAGATCGAGGCGGTGGCACAGATACGCAGTATTTT.

The genes are TRBV6-6 and TRBJ1-2, with D perhaps matching TRBD1 (5 bases). Germline values: CDR1 MNHNY, CDR2 SVGAGI (reference sequence). V was trimmed by 7 bases and J by 4 bases, leaving 13 bases between them. The CDR3 length is 13 residues. CDR3 sequence reads: CASNPGFSYGYTF. The DNA of the CDR3 is TGTGCCAGCAACCCAGGGTTTAGCTATGGCTACACCTTC.

This chain links TRBV7-8 with TRBJ2-7; maybe TRBD2 (7 bases). The CDR3 runs to 14 residues. CDR1 is SGHVS and CDR2 is FQNEAQ in the germline V gene. Trimming pared 5 bases from V and 7 bases from J, leaving 18 bases between. CDR3 loop: CASSRRGAQGEQYF. The CDR3 DNA follows: TGTGCCAGCAGCCGTCGGGGGGCCCAAGGGGAGCAGTACTTC.

The rearrangement links TRBV5-4 to TRBJ2-5, with D perhaps TRBD2 (6 bases). The J call may be wrong; the DNA end is better matched by TRBJ2-7. Germline loops: CDR1 SGHNT, CDR2 YYREEE (reference sequence). This CDR3 spans 13 amino acids. Here the CDR3 reads CASSREEGNEQYF. CDR3 nucleotides: TGTGCCAGCAGCAGGGAGGAGGGCAACGAGCAGTACTTC.

The chain recombines TRBV5-1 with TRBJ2-3; 9 bases line up with TRBD1. J lost 4 bases, V lost 3 bases, and 6 bases had no gene match. Germline CDR1 SGHRS, CDR2 YFSETQ. This CDR3 comprises 15 residues. The CDR3 protein is CASSSNRGPADTQYF. The CDR3 DNA reads TGCGCCAGCAGCTCGAACAGGGGGCCGGCAGATACGCAGTATTTT. Variable domain in full (rest from reference TRBV5-1 and TRBJ2-3): KAGVTQTPRYLIKTRGQQVTLSCSPISGHRSVSWYQQTPGQGLQFLFEYFSETQRNKGNFPGRFSGRQFSNSRSEMNVSTLELGDSALYLCASSSNRGPADTQYFGPGTRLTVL.

The chain uses TRBV5-1 and TRBJ2-2, with D perhaps TRBD1 (6 bases). Germline assignment: CDR1 SGHRS and CDR2 YFSETQ. CDR3 length equals 18 residues. V was trimmed by 0 bases and J by 0 bases, leaving 15 bases between them. In DNA, the CDR3 is TGCGCCAGCAGCTTGGCCCAGACAGGCCCCTCGAACACCGGGGAGCTGTTTTTT. It codes for CASSLAQTGPSNTGELFF.

This rearrangement joins TRBV19 to TRBJ1-5, with a tentative D call TRBD1 (5 bases). Trimming removed 0 bases from V and 0 bases from J, with 12 bases in between. From germline, CDR1 is LNHDA and CDR2 SQIVND (reference sequence). The CDR3 totals 17 residues. The CDR3 sequence is CASSIEVGGISNQPQHF. The CDR3, as DNA: TGTGCCAGTAGTATAGAGGTCGGGGGGATTAGCAATCAGCCCCAGCATTTT.

V gene TRBV7-9 combines with J gene TRBJ1-4; unclear D gene. The CDR3 covers 16 residues. Deletions cut 4 bases from V and 1 base from J, with 13 bases between. From germline, CDR1 is SEHNR and CDR2 FQNEAQ (reference sequence). This CDR3 is CASSSTRLETNEKLFF. In nucleotides, the CDR3 is TGTGCCAGCAGCTCCACGCGACTGGAAACTAATGAAAAACTGTTTTTT.

This clone was found a few times. DNA for the CDR3: TGTGCCAGCAGTGAACGGGGGGGGGACAGGGGCTGGCCATTGAACACTGAAGCTTTCTTT. This translates into CASSERGGDRGWPLNTEAFF. The genes are TRBV6-1 and TRBJ1-1, with 10 bases lining up with TRBD1. The CDR3 spans 20 residues. Germline CDR1 reads MNHNS; CDR2 reads SASEGT. The V and J ends lost 2 bases and 0 bases, in that order; junction bases with no gene match: 15.

This chain connects TRBV29-1 to TRBJ2-2, with D possibly TRBD2 on 6 matching bases. Germline V gives CDR1 SQVTM, CDR2 ANQGSEA. Trimming shortened V by 5 bases and J by 5 bases, and 24 bases separated the two germline ends. The length of the CDR3 is 17 residues. Here the CDR3 DNA reads TGCAGCGTTCGACGGTCCGGGCCGGGGGTCATTACCGGGGAGCTGTTTTTT. Its translation is CSVRRSGPGVITGELFF.

The rearrangement uses TRBV10-3 and TRBJ1-5, with TRBD1 matching 7 bases. The CDR3 is made up of 15 amino acids. With 0 bases clipped from V and 6 bases from J, the junction kept 5 bases outside the gene matches. Germline assignment: CDR1 ENHRY and CDR2 SYGVKD. The CDR3 region has the DNA TGTGCCATCAGTGAGTCGGACAGGCTCCCTCAGCCCCAGCATTTT. Its translation is CAISESDRLPQPQHF.